These 24 T cell receptor beta chains share one sample of origin, sequenced in a study of blood T cell repertoires in COVID-19. Sequencing used immunoSEQ multiplex PCR; TCRdb keeps in-frame clones, though not all of them. The sample shows over 150,000 clones, roughly 91% of them seen only once. What was sequenced was peripheral blood. All receptors come from a man aged 50 to 60 who had recovered from COVID-19.

The J gene is TRBJ1-5, the V gene TRBV30; D remains ambiguous. Germline CDR1 reads GTSNPN; CDR2 reads SVGIG (reference sequence). This CDR3 comprises 13 residues. V was pared by 5 bases and J by 5 bases, with 13 bases between. The DNA of the CDR3 is TGTGCCTGGGGCAGCGGGATCGATCAGCCCCAGCATTTT. As protein: CAWGSGIDQPQHF.

The J gene is TRBJ2-7, the V gene TRBV11-2; a possible D gene is TRBD2 (5 bases). Trimming shortened V by 3 bases and J by 6 bases, and 12 bases separated the two germline ends. The CDR3 extends over 13 amino acids. CDR1 and CDR2 (germline): SGHAT, FQNNGV. The chain's CDR3 is CASSFGERAEQYF. The CDR3 DNA follows: TGTGCCAGCAGCTTTGGGGAGAGGGCCGAGCAGTACTTC.

A word on this clone: This sample also contains other DNA sequences that code for the same CDR3. The chain uses TRBV5-1 and TRBJ2-3; 7 nucleotides align to TRBD2. The V segment lost 0 bases and the J segment 0 bases; nucleotides outside the gene matches: 1. CDR1 is SGHRS and CDR2 is YFSETQ in the germline V gene. CDR3 size: 15 residues. CDR3 coding DNA: TGCGCCAGCAGCTTGGCTAGCGGTAGCACAGATACGCAGTATTTT. The encoded protein is CASSLASGSTDTQYF.

This clone has a handful of counts. The chain uses TRBV27 and TRBJ2-3; 9 positions agree with TRBD2. The length of the CDR3 is 14 residues. The junction had 2 bases not matched to a gene; V was cut back by 2 bases and J by 5 bases. Germline CDR1 MNHEY, CDR2 SMNVEV (reference sequence). This chain's CDR3 is CASSLIAGVDTQYF. DNA for the CDR3: TGTGCCAGCAGTTTAATAGCGGGAGTAGATACGCAGTATTTT.

The chain recombines TRBV7-2 with TRBJ1-1, with 7 bases fitting TRBD1. Germline-derived CDR1 and CDR2 are SGHTA and FQGNSA. The CDR3 length is 15 residues. J gave up 4 bases and V 1 base, and 6 bases lay outside the gene matches. This CDR3 reads CASSLEGGVSTEAFF. For the CDR3, the DNA is TGTGCCAGCAGCTTAGAAGGGGGCGTGAGCACTGAAGCTTTCTTT.

The chain links TRBV7-2 to TRBJ1-2; perhaps TRBD1 as D (6 bases). Deletions cut 5 bases from V and 4 bases from J, with 14 bases between. Germline assignment: CDR1 SGHTA and CDR2 FQGNSA. The CDR3 is 14 amino acids. The CDR3 reads CASSHPDSVYGYTF. The DNA for the CDR3 is TGTGCCAGCAGCCACCCGGACAGCGTCTATGGCTACACCTTC. Drawing the rest from reference TRBV7-2 and TRBJ1-2, the complete variable domain is GAGVSQSPSNKVTEKGKDVELRCDPISGHTALYWYRQSLGQGLEFLIYFQGNSAPDKSGLPSDRFSAERTGGSVSTLTIQRTQQEDSAVYLCASSHPDSVYGYTFGSGTRLTVV.

The chain links TRBV28 to TRBJ2-5, with a weak D call TRBD2 (5 bases). CDR3 length: 15 residues. V shed 3 bases and J shed 2 bases, with 13 bases lying between them. Looked up from germline, CDR1 is MDHEN and CDR2 is SYDVKM. CDR3 coding DNA: TGTGCCAGCAGTTTCCGTGGGCGGGTACAAGAGACCCAGTACTTC. This gives the protein CASSFRGRVQETQYF. Supplemented by reference TRBV28 and TRBJ2-5, the full variable domain reads DVKVTQSSRYLVKRTGEKVFLECVQDMDHENMFWYRQDPGLGLRLIYFSYDVKMKEKGDIPEGYSVSREKKERFSLILESASTNQTSMYLCASSFRGRVQETQYFGPGTRLLVL.

There are many counts of this clone. The V gene is TRBV15, the J gene TRBJ2-3; 7 positions agree with TRBD1. The V gene end was trimmed by 11 bases and the J gene end by 0 bases; junction bases not matched to a gene: 17. This CDR3 contains 17 residues. Germline V lookup: CDR1 LNHNV, CDR2 YYDKDF (reference sequence). CDR3 nucleotide sequence: TGTGCCTCCGGTAAGGGGACCGGGACAGCGAGCACAGATACGCAGTATTTT. The encoded protein is CASGKGTGTASTDTQYF. Full variable domain (remainder filled in from reference TRBV15 and TRBJ2-3): DAMVIQNPRYQVTQFGKPVTLSCSQTLNHNVMYWYQQKSSQAPKLLFHYYDKDFNNEADTPDNFQSRRPNTSFCFLDIRSPGLGDTAMYLCASGKGTGTASTDTQYFGPGTRLTVL.

This clone occurred once. J is TRBJ2-7 and V is TRBV29-1; D may be TRBD2 (6 bases). Germline CDR1 and CDR2: SQVTM and ANQGSEA. Trimming stripped 4 bases from V and 3 bases from J, with 19 bases between. This CDR3 region has 15 residues. The CDR3 loop is CSVVISGRTIYEQYF. CDR3 sequence (DNA): TGCAGCGTTGTTATATCGGGACGGACTATCTACGAGCAGTACTTC.

The V and J genes are TRBV7-2 and TRBJ1-2; D gene ambiguous. The CDR3 loop spans 13 amino acids. Germline V gene lookup returns CDR1 SGHTA and CDR2 FQGNSA. The ends were cut back, 3 bases at V and 2 bases at J, with 7 bases in the middle. The CDR3 bases are TGTGCCAGCAGCTTCGGAGTAAACTATGGCTACACCTTC. As protein: CASSFGVNYGYTF.

There are a few counts of this clone. The rearrangement uses TRBV28 and TRBJ1-2, with 8 bases aligning to TRBD1. Germline loops: CDR1 MDHEN, CDR2 SYDVKM. The V gene end was trimmed by 6 bases and the J gene end by 5 bases; junction bases not matched to a gene: 8. The CDR3 is made up of 14 amino acids. In nucleotides, the CDR3 is TGTGCCAGCAGACCGACAGGGGTAGGGTATGGCTACACCTTC. It codes for CASRPTGVGYGYTF.

The CDR3: CASSQETEKNTEAFF. The CDR3, as DNA: TGTGCCAGCAGCCAAGAAACAGAGAAAAACACTGAAGCTTTCTTT. The rearrangement uses TRBV3-1 (or the pseudogene TRBV3-2) and TRBJ1-1; D gene uncertain. CDR3 size: 15 residues. V gave up 0 bases and J gave up 2 bases, with 10 bases separating them. Germline V lookup: CDR1 LGHDT, CDR2 YNNKEL (reference sequence).

V usage is TRBV19 and J usage is TRBJ1-2; 7 bases are a match to TRBD1. Germline V gene lookup returns CDR1 LNHDA and CDR2 SQIVND (reference sequence). Losses at the gene ends were 4 bases for V and 4 bases for J; bases not matched to a gene: 3. This CDR3 region has 13 residues. CDR3 nucleotides: TGTGCCAGTAGTACCGGGACAGTCTATGGCTACACCTTC. Translated: CASSTGTVYGYTF.

The chain combines TRBV7-2 with TRBJ1-4; D is perhaps TRBD1 (5 bases). The V end lost 5 bases, the J end lost 0 bases, and 13 bases lay between the germline ends. This CDR3 is 16 amino acids long. Germline assignment: CDR1 SGHTA and CDR2 FQGNSA. This CDR3 reads CASSHGWGATNEKLFF. The CDR3 region has the DNA TGTGCCAGCAGCCACGGTTGGGGGGCAACTAATGAAAAACTGTTTTTT.

The chain couples TRBV19 to TRBJ2-2, with D unresolved. V was cut by 5 bases and J by 5 bases, with 12 bases left in between. CDR1 and CDR2 from the germline V gene are LNHDA and SQIVND (reference sequence). The CDR3 contains 14 residues. CDR3 sequence reads: CASSLTGGTGELFF. In DNA form, the CDR3 reads TGTGCCAGTAGTCTGACGGGTGGAACCGGGGAGCTGTTTTTT.

The chain uses TRBV4-1 and TRBJ1-4; maybe TRBD1 (5 bases). V was shortened by 2 bases and J by 5 bases, with 9 bases between the two germline ends. The V gene's germline CDR1 is MGHRA and CDR2 YSYEKL. The CDR3 spans 14 residues. CDR3 DNA: TGCGCCAGCAGCCAATTGGGGGGGAATGAAAAACTGTTTTTT. Translating it yields CASSQLGGNEKLFF.

This clone was counted once. The chain combines TRBV7-9 with TRBJ2-7; maybe TRBD1 (6 bases). Trimming cost V 5 bases and J 0 bases, with 11 bases left between them. This CDR3 comprises 14 residues. Germline V lookup: CDR1 SEHNR, CDR2 FQNEAQ (reference sequence). The CDR3 DNA sequence: TGTGCCAGCAGCCACCGACAGGCCTCCTACGAGCAGTACTTC. Translating it yields CASSHRQASYEQYF.

This sequence joins TRBV2 and TRBJ2-3, with 14 bases aligning to TRBD2. Germline CDR1 is SNHLY and CDR2 is FYNNEI. The CDR3 is 18 amino acids. After removal of 6 bases from V and 5 bases from J, the junction contained 13 bases not matched to a gene. This CDR3 reads CASRYPGLAGDQVDTQYF. CDR3 DNA: TGTGCCAGCAGATACCCGGGACTAGCGGGAGATCAGGTAGATACGCAGTATTTT.

The gene calls are TRBV3-1 (or the pseudogene TRBV3-2) and TRBJ2-1, with TRBD2 identical over 9 bases. The CDR3 is made up of 17 amino acids. Per the germline V gene, CDR1 is LGHDT and CDR2 is YNNKEL (reference sequence). V gave up 2 bases and J gave up 5 bases; unmatched junction bases: 10. The CDR3 reads CASSQRRRLAANNEQFF. The CDR3 region has the DNA TGTGCCAGCAGCCAAAGGCGGCGACTAGCGGCTAACAATGAGCAGTTCTTC.

This sequence joins TRBV2 and TRBJ2-2; 9 nucleotides agree with TRBD1. Trimming removed 6 bases from V and 4 bases from J; junction bases left unmatched: 3. Germline V gene sequence: CDR1 SNHLY, CDR2 FYNNEI. The CDR3 has 14 residues. DNA of the CDR3: TGTGCCAGCAGATCGGACAGGGGCACCGGGGAGCTGTTTTTT. Translated, it gives CASRSDRGTGELFF.

The chain has TRBV6-2 or TRBV6-3 and TRBJ2-2; D may be TRBD1 (5 bases). The V end lost 5 bases, the J end lost 4 bases, and 17 bases lay between the germline ends. This CDR3 region has 16 residues. The germline V gene has CDR1 MNHEY and CDR2 SVGEGT. The CDR3 here is CASSRAGQGPTGELFF. The CDR3 DNA is TGTGCCAGCAGTAGGGCTGGGCAGGGCCCCACCGGGGAGCTGTTTTTT.

The chain uses TRBV28 and TRBJ2-7; D uncertain. The germline V gene has CDR1 MDHEN and CDR2 SYDVKM. The CDR3 is made up of 11 amino acids. V was shortened by 6 bases and J by 3 bases, with 6 bases between the two germline ends. The DNA of the CDR3 is TGTGCCAGCAGCCCAGGCTACGAGCAGTACTTC. This translates into CASSPGYEQYF.

CDR3 sequence (DNA): TGTGCCAGCTCACGGACTAGCGGGGGGATTCAAGAGACCCAGTACTTC. This gives the protein CASSRTSGGIQETQYF. The chain links TRBV18 to TRBJ2-5, with TRBD2 matching 14 bases. J lost 2 bases, V lost 4 bases, and 3 bases had no gene match. The CDR3 consists of 16 residues. Germline CDR1 and CDR2: KGHSH and LQKENI.

CDR3 sequence (DNA): TGTGCCAGTAGTTTGCCTCGACAGGGGAATCGGGCTGAAGCTTTCTTT. It is translated as CASSLPRQGNRAEAFF. V and J are TRBV19 and TRBJ1-1, with 8 positions matching TRBD1. Germline V gene data show CDR1 as LNHDA and CDR2 as SQIVND (reference sequence). Germline trimming cut 5 bases from V and 6 bases from J; bases unmatched to any gene: 14. This CDR3 has 16 residues.